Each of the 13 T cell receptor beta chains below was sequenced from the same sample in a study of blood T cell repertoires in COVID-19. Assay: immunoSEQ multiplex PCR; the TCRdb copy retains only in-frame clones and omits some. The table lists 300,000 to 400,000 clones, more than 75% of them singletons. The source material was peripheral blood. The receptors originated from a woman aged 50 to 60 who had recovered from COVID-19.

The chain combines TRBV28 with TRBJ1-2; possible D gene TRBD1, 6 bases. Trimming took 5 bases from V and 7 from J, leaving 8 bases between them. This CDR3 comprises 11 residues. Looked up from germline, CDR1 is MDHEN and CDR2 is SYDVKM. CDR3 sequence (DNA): TGTGCCAGCAGTGTGGGGGCTGGCTACACCTTC. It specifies CASSVGAGYTF.

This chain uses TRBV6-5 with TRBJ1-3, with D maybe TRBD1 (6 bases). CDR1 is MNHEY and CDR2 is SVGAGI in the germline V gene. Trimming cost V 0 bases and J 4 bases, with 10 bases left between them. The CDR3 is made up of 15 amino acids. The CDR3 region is CASSYSQGPGNTIYF. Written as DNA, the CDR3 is TGTGCCAGCAGTTACTCCCAGGGGCCGGGAAACACCATATATTTT.

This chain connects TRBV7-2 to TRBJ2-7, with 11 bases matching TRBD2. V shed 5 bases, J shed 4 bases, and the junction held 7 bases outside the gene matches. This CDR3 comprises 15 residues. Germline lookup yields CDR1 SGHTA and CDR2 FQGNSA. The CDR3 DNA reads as TGTGCCAGCAGCGAGGGACTAGCGGAGGGGTACGAGCAGTACTTC. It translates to CASSEGLAEGYEQYF.

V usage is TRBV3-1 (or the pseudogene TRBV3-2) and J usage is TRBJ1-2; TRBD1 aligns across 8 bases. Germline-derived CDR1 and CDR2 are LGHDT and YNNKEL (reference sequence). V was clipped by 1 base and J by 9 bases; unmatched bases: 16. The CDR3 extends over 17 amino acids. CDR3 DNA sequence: TGTGCCAGCAGCCAAGTCGGCAGGGGGCGGAATGGTTTGCGCTACACCTTC. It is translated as CASSQVGRGRNGLRYTF.

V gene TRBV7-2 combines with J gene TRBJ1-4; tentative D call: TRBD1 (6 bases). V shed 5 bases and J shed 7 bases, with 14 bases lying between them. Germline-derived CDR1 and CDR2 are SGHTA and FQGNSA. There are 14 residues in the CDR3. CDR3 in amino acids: CASSLDSYGEKLFF. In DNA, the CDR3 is TGTGCCAGCAGCCTGGACAGCTACGGTGAAAAACTGTTTTTT.

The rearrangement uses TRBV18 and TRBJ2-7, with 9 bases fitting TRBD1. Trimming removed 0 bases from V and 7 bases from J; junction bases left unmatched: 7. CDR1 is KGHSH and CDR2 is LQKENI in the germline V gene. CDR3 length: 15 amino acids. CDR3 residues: CASSPPGGTGREQYF. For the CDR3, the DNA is TGTGCCAGCTCACCACCGGGGGGGACAGGGAGGGAGCAGTACTTC.

DNA of the CDR3: TGCGCCAGCAGAAACCGGGACAGGGGATTCTACGAGCAGTACTTC. It encodes CASRNRDRGFYEQYF. J is TRBJ2-7 and V is TRBV5-1, with 10 bases that match TRBD1. Germline V lookup: CDR1 SGHRS, CDR2 YFSETQ. The CDR3 totals 15 residues. With 5 bases clipped from V and 3 bases from J, the junction kept 8 bases outside the gene matches.

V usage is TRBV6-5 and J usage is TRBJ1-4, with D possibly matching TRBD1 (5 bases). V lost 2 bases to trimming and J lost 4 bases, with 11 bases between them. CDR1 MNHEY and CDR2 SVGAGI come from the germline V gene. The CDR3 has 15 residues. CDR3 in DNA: TGTGCCAGCAGTTACGGGCAGACAGTTAATGAAAAACTGTTTTTT. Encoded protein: CASSYGQTVNEKLFF.

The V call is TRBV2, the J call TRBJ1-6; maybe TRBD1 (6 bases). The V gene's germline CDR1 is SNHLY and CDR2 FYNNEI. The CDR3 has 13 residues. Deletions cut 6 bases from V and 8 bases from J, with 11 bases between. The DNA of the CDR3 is TGTGCCAGCAGGGGGGACATCTATTCACCCCTCCACTTT. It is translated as CASRGDIYSPLHF.

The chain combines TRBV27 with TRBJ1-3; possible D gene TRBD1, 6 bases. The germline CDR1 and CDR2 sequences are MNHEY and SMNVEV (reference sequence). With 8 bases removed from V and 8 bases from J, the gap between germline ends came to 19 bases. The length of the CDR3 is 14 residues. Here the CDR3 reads CASHFRGAVHTIYF. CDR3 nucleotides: TGTGCCAGCCACTTCAGGGGCGCAGTACACACCATATATTTT.

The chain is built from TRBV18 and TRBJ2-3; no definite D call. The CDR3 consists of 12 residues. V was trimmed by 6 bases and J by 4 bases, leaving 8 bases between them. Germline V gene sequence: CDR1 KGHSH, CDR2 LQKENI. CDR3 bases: TGTGCCAGCTCTCTGCGATCAGATACGCAGTATTTT. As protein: CASSLRSDTQYF.

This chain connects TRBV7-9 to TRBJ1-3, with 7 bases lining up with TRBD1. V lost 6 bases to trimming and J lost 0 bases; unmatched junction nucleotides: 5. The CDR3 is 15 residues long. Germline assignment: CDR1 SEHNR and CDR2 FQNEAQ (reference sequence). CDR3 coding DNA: TGTGCCAGCAGTTCCAGGGGGTCCTCTGGAAACACCATATATTTT. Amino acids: CASSSRGSSGNTIYF.

In nucleotides, the CDR3 is TGCGCCAGCAGCTTAACAGGGGATGAGCAGTTCTTC. Its protein product is CASSLTGDEQFF. V and J are TRBV5-1 and TRBJ2-1; TRBD1 matches at 7 bases. Trimming at V came to 2 bases and at J to 8 bases, leaving 1 base not matched to a gene. The CDR3 covers 12 residues. Germline CDR1 reads SGHRS; CDR2 reads YFSETQ.